This is a list of T cell receptor beta chains from one sample in a study of T cell responses to AZD1222 COVID-19 vaccine. Here immunoSEQ multiplex PCR was the method, and the copy in TCRdb shows in-frame clones only, minus some. The table includes about 60,000 clones, 85% detected once. The specimen comprised peripheral blood, sampled on day 0 of MenACWY control vaccination. The receptors come from an adult in good health. The CDR3 runs from the conserved cysteine through the conserved F or W. A D gene is named only where the DNA matches it firmly. A row's size may be missing; if present it is once, few, many or a size class.

abundance,j_gene,d_gene,v_gene,CDR3nt,CDR3aa
.,TRBJ1-3,TRBD1,TRBV3-1/TRBV3-2,TGTGCCAGCAGCCAAGATGTAGGGACAGCCTCCGGAAACACCATATATTTT,CASSQDVGTASGNTIYF
.,TRBJ2-7,TRBD2,TRBV7-2,TGTGCCAGCAGCCTGTCCCCACTAGCGGGGGCCTACGAGCAGTACTTC,CASSLSPLAGAYEQYF
.,TRBJ2-2,.,TRBV15,TGTGCCACCAGCAGGCAAACCGGACAGTACACCGGGGAGCTGTTTTTT,CATSRQTGQYTGELFF
.,TRBJ2-7,.,TRBV11-2,TGTGCCAGCACCCCCCCCGGGGCAGGGCCGACCTACGAGCAGTACTTC,CASTPPGAGPTYEQYF
few,TRBJ2-1,TRBD2,TRBV5-1,TGCGCCAGCAGCACGGGACTAGCGGGAGGGCCGGGTGAGCAGTTCTTC,CASSTGLAGGPGEQFF
.,TRBJ1-4,.,TRBV19,TGTGCCAGTAGTCCCACGGGGTTTGAAAAACTGTTTTTT,CASSPTGFEKLFF
.,TRBJ2-7,TRBD2,TRBV28,TGTGCCAGCAGCAAAGCGGGAGACGAGGACGAGCAGTACTTC,CASSKAGDEDEQYF
.,TRBJ2-7,.,TRBV6-5,TGTGCCAGCAGAGCTACTAGCCGCGAGCAGTACTTC,CASRATSREQYF
.,TRBJ2-5,TRBD1,TRBV7-9,TGTGCCAGCAGCGGGACAGAGCAAGAGACCCAGTACTTC,CASSGTEQETQYF
once,TRBJ1-6,TRBD1,TRBV27,TGTGCCAGCGCTAGCCAAGGGACAGGGGGCGTACCTGGCAATTCACCCCTCCACTTT,CASASQGTGGVPGNSPLHF
.,TRBJ2-5,TRBD2,TRBV7-8,TGTGCCAGCAGCTCCGAGGGACTAGCGAGACAAGAGACCCAGTACTTC,CASSSEGLARQETQYF
few,TRBJ1-1,TRBD1,TRBV27,TGTGCCAGCAGTTACGACTCGACAGGGGTTGAAGCTTTCTTT,CASSYDSTGVEAFF
once,TRBJ2-5,TRBD2,TRBV7-9,TGTGCCAGCAGCCTCACGGCGGGAGGAGAGACCCAGTACTTC,CASSLTAGGETQYF
.,TRBJ1-2,TRBD1,TRBV2,TGTGCCAGCAGAGGGGACAGGGTAGTAGGCTACACCTTC,CASRGDRVVGYTF
.,TRBJ1-1,.,TRBV10-3,TGTGCCATCAGTGATGGCGTAAGGGGGAGGGACACTGAAGCTTTCTTT,CAISDGVRGRDTEAFF
.,TRBJ2-3,TRBD2,TRBV28,TGTGCCAGCAGTTCCGGACTAGCGGGAGGGCCCACAGATACGCAGTATTTT,CASSSGLAGGPTDTQYF
few,TRBJ1-2,.,TRBV5-4,TGTGCCAGCAGCTCACCGGGACGGAGCTATGGCTACACCTTC,CASSSPGRSYGYTF
.,TRBJ1-1,.,TRBV15,TGTGCCACCAGTGATGTAGCGCAGATGAACACTGAAGCTTTCTTT,CATSDVAQMNTEAFF
.,TRBJ1-1,.,TRBV3-1/TRBV3-2,TGTGCCAGCAGCCAAGGTGGCCGGGGGGCTGGCACTGAAGCTTTCTTT,CASSQGGRGAGTEAFF
.,TRBJ2-3,TRBD2,TRBV5-1,TGCGCCAGCAGCCCCGGGACTAGCGGGGGCACAGATACGCAGTATTTT,CASSPGTSGGTDTQYF
.,TRBJ2-1,TRBD1,TRBV6-2/TRBV6-3,TGTGCCAGCAGTTACTTAGGGACAGAAAATGAGCAGTTCTTC,CASSYLGTENEQFF
few,TRBJ2-2,TRBD1,TRBV11-3,TGTGCCAGCAGCTTAGGCGACAGGGGGCTTGCCGGGGAGCTGTTTTTT,CASSLGDRGLAGELFF
.,TRBJ2-1,TRBD2,TRBV5-4,TGTGCCAGCACCTTGAGAGCGGGGAGGGCCGAAGATGAGCAGTTCTTC,CASTLRAGRAEDEQFF
.,TRBJ1-5,TRBD1,TRBV9,TGTGCCAGCAGCGTATCGACAGGGGTAGGGCAGCCCCAGCATTTT,CASSVSTGVGQPQHF
.,TRBJ2-1,TRBD1,TRBV25-1,TGTGCCAGCAGGGACAGGACATTCATCAATGAGCAGTTCTTC,CASRDRTFINEQFF
.,TRBJ2-7,TRBD2,TRBV7-2,TGTGCCAGCAGTGCCCAGCGGGGAACCTACGAGCAGTACTTC,CASSAQRGTYEQYF
.,TRBJ2-3,TRBD2,TRBV28,TGTGCCAGCAGGTCGAGCGGGAGGGCCTTGGATACGCAGTATTTT,CASRSSGRALDTQYF
.,TRBJ1-6,.,TRBV7-8,TGTGCCAGCAGCTTAGATTCGACAGCGAATTCACCCCTCCACTTT,CASSLDSTANSPLHF
.,TRBJ2-1,TRBD2,TRBV4-2,TGTGCCAGCAGCCAAGGGGGACTAGCGGGAAAGCAGTTCTTC,CASSQGGLAGKQFF
few,TRBJ2-7,.,TRBV5-5,TGTGCCAGCAGCCCCCGGGACGGGTACTACGAGCAGTACTTC,CASSPRDGYYEQYF
.,TRBJ2-2,.,TRBV2,TGTGCCAGCAGGGGAAACACCGGGGAGCTGTTTTTT,CASRGNTGELFF
.,TRBJ1-3,.,TRBV11-2,TGTGCCAGCAGCGCCAACTCTGGAAACACCATATATTTT,CASSANSGNTIYF
.,TRBJ1-3,.,TRBV7-2,TGTGCCAGCAGCTTGGTCGGTCCTTACTCTGGAAACACCATATATTTT,CASSLVGPYSGNTIYF
.,TRBJ1-4,TRBD1,TRBV6-5,TGTGCCAGCAGTTTAGGACAGGTTGCAACTAATGAAAAACTGTTTTTT,CASSLGQVATNEKLFF
.,TRBJ1-5,.,TRBV19,TGTGCCAGTAGTACCAACCCTTATCAGCCCCAGCATTTT,CASSTNPYQPQHF
.,TRBJ1-3,.,TRBV19,TGTGCCAGTAGTCCACAGGGAAACACCATATATTTT,CASSPQGNTIYF
.,TRBJ1-2,TRBD1,TRBV6-5,TGTGCCAGCAGTTACCAGACAGGGAGTGGCTACACCTTC,CASSYQTGSGYTF
once,TRBJ1-3,.,TRBV9,TGTGCCAGCAGCGTCCTAACGGCAGGAGCCTCTGGAAACACCATATATTTT,CASSVLTAGASGNTIYF
.,TRBJ2-7,TRBD2,TRBV29-1,TGCAGCGTTCTCGGACTAGCGGGAGGGCCGTTGAACTTC,CSVLGLAGGPLNF
.,TRBJ2-1,TRBD2,TRBV6-2/TRBV6-3,TGTGCCAGCAGTTACGGCGGGAGGTCCAATGAGCAGTTCTTC,CASSYGGRSNEQFF
.,TRBJ1-5,TRBD1,TRBV15,TGTGCCACCAGCAAAACCGGGACAGGGGTCCATCAGCCCCAGCATTTT,CATSKTGTGVHQPQHF